The 26 T cell receptor beta chains below all came from one sample that was sequenced in a study of cytotoxic CD8 clonotypes in ibrutinib-treated CLL. Sequenced by immunoSEQ multiplex PCR; TCRdb stores in-frame clones only, minus some. The table lists 270,000 or so clones, roughly three quarters of them singletons. This specimen was PBMCs, taken at disease progression, from a patient treated with ibrutinib. All receptors derive from a human donor with chronic lymphocytic leukemia.

This clone was counted once. The chain joins TRBV11-2 to TRBJ2-3; the D gene is possibly TRBD1 (6 bases). The CDR3 sequence is 13 residues long. V was clipped by 7 bases and J by 7 bases, with 15 bases between them. Germline V gives CDR1 SGHAT, CDR2 FQNNGV. CDR3: CASMIRGGNTQYF. The CDR3 DNA is TGTGCCAGCATGATAAGAGGGGGAAATACGCAGTATTTT.

The chain carries TRBV5-1 and TRBJ2-3; 14 positions match TRBD2. V shed 4 bases, J shed 4 bases, and the junction held 8 bases outside the gene matches. Germline V CDR1 and CDR2: SGHRS, YFSETQ. There are 17 residues in the CDR3. The CDR3 loop reads CASSPQGTSGSADTQYF. The CDR3 coding sequence is TGCGCCAGCAGCCCCCAAGGGACTAGCGGGAGCGCAGATACGCAGTATTTT.

DNA of the CDR3: TGTGCCAGCAGTGAAACGGGCAGGGGGCTCGGTGGCTACACCTTC. It encodes CASSETGRGLGGYTF. The chain recombines TRBV25-1 with TRBJ1-2; 8 bases are a match to TRBD1. Germline V gene data show CDR1 as MGHDK and CDR2 as SYGVNS. The CDR3 covers 15 residues. With 2 bases clipped from V and 7 bases from J, the junction kept 9 bases outside the gene matches.

This rearrangement joins TRBV2 to TRBJ1-3; D unresolved. Germline assignment: CDR1 SNHLY and CDR2 FYNNEI. The V end was cut by 7 bases, the J end by 5 bases, with 9 bases between. The CDR3 covers 12 residues. As DNA, the CDR3 is TGTGCCAGCAAGTGGGATAGAAACACCATATATTTT. Translating it yields CASKWDRNTIYF.

The V call is TRBV11-2, the J call TRBJ2-2, with D perhaps TRBD1 (6 bases). Trimming shortened V by 2 bases and J by 6 bases, and 19 bases separated the two germline ends. Germline loops: CDR1 SGHAT, CDR2 FQNNGV. The CDR3 runs 17 residues. CDR3 amino acids: CASSLRGRGFYPGELFF. The CDR3 DNA follows: TGTGCCAGCAGCTTACGTGGCAGGGGATTTTATCCCGGGGAGCTGTTTTTT.

The V call is TRBV2, the J call TRBJ2-1; TRBD1 matches 7 bases. CDR1 is SNHLY, CDR2 FYNNEI, per germline. The junction had 1 base not matched to a gene; V was cut back by 4 bases and J by 13 bases. This CDR3 comprises 10 residues. The CDR3 sequence: CASSGDRQFF. As DNA, the CDR3 is TGTGCCAGCAGTGGGGACAGACAGTTCTTC.

In its sample, this clone was seen many times. The chain combines TRBV28 with TRBJ2-5; 12 nucleotides agree with TRBD2. V lost 5 bases, J lost 1 base, and 5 bases stayed unmatched. The CDR3 loop spans 16 amino acids. The germline V gene encodes CDR1 MDHEN and CDR2 SYDVKM. The CDR3, as DNA: TGTGCCAGCAGTGAGACTAGCGGGAGCGGCCAAGAGACCCAGTACTTC. Its translation is CASSETSGSGQETQYF.

This chain uses TRBV4-1 with TRBJ2-7; the match to TRBD2 covers 7 bases. CDR1 and CDR2 (germline): MGHRA, YSYEKL. V lost 1 base, J lost 2 bases, and 5 bases stayed unmatched. The CDR3 runs 15 residues. Here the CDR3 reads CASSQAASGTYEQYF. The DNA of the CDR3 is TGCGCCAGCAGCCAAGCGGCTAGCGGAACCTACGAGCAGTACTTC.

This clone is a singleton in its sample. This chain uses TRBV29-1 with TRBJ1-1, with 9 bases aligning to TRBD1. Germline CDR1 reads SQVTM; CDR2 reads ANQGSEA. With V trimmed by 3 bases and J by 2 bases, 13 bases remained unmatched. The CDR3 consists of 17 residues. CDR3 nucleotides: TGCAGCGTTGATCCAGCAGGGACAGGGTTGGTCAACACTGAAGCTTTCTTT. This codes for CSVDPAGTGLVNTEAFF.

The chain has TRBV4-3 and TRBJ2-3, with D unresolved. CDR3 length equals 15 residues. Between the trimmed V and J ends, which lost 4 bases and 0 bases, there was a span of 11 bases. The germline gives CDR1 LGHNA, CDR2 YSLEER. CDR3 sequence (DNA): TGCGCCAGCAGCCGAGACACTTTAAGCACAGATACGCAGTATTTT. This sequence encodes CASSRDTLSTDTQYF.

The chain has TRBV2 and TRBJ1-1; 7 bases are shared with TRBD1. V lost 5 bases and J lost 3; bases outside the gene matches: 9. Per germline, CDR1 SNHLY and CDR2 FYNNEI. This CDR3 is built from 15 residues. The CDR3 nucleotides are TGTGCCAGCAGTTCAACAGGGGATTTGTACACTGAAGCTTTCTTT. It specifies CASSSTGDLYTEAFF. The full variable domain, in which reference TRBV2 and TRBJ1-1 provide the parts outside the CDR3, is EPEVTQTPSHQVTQMGQEVILRCVPISNHLYFYWYRQILGQKVEFLVSFYNNEISEKSEIFDDQFSVERPDGSNFTLKIRSTKLEDSAMYFCASSSTGDLYTEAFFGQGTRLTVV.

The V and J genes are TRBV7-2 and TRBJ2-7; D gene uncertain. V shed 1 base and J shed 0 bases, with 13 bases lying between them. CDR3 length: 16 amino acids. The germline CDR1 and CDR2 sequences are SGHTA and FQGNSA. The CDR3 bases are TGTGCCAGCAGCTTAGTCGCTAGTGGGTACTCCTACGAGCAGTACTTC. This gives the protein CASSLVASGYSYEQYF.

This chain uses TRBV4-3 with TRBJ2-7; no reliable D call. V lost 0 bases and J lost 2, with 14 bases in between. Germline CDR1 LGHNA, CDR2 YSLEER. The CDR3 length is 16 residues. The CDR3: CASSQEARELAYEQYF. Here the CDR3 DNA reads TGCGCCAGCAGCCAAGAGGCAAGGGAATTGGCCTACGAGCAGTACTTC.

V and J are TRBV4-2 and TRBJ2-1; D gene uncertain. Per the germline V gene, CDR1 is LGHNA and CDR2 is YNFKEQ. The CDR3 covers 14 residues. V was shortened by 4 bases and J by 7 bases, with 14 bases between the two germline ends. The CDR3 nucleotides read TGTGCCAGCAGCCTAAAGGGTAGGTTGAATGAGCAGTTCTTC. Translated: CASSLKGRLNEQFF.

This chain links TRBV19 with TRBJ1-6; possibly TRBD1 for D (6 bases). The V end was cut by 3 bases, the J end by 1 base, with 10 bases between. The germline gives CDR1 LNHDA, CDR2 SQIVND (reference sequence). This CDR3 spans 16 amino acids. CDR3 bases: TGTGCCAGTAGTATCAGGGGAGGGTCCTATAATTCACCCCTCCACTTT. Its translation: CASSIRGGSYNSPLHF.

The gene calls are TRBV5-6 and TRBJ2-5, with D perhaps TRBD2 (6 bases). V lost 2 bases, J lost 7 bases, and 21 bases lay in between. The CDR3 consists of 16 residues. Germline loops: CDR1 SGHDT, CDR2 YYEEEE. This chain's CDR3 is CASSLPSGPGGWTQYF. For the CDR3, the DNA is TGTGCCAGCAGCTTACCTTCGGGCCCCGGGGGATGGACCCAGTACTTC.

J is TRBJ2-1 and V is TRBV28; the D gene is possibly TRBD2 (6 bases). The V and J ends lost 2 bases and 2 bases respectively, with 13 bases between them. The germline CDR1 and CDR2 sequences are MDHEN and SYDVKM. The CDR3 covers 16 residues. The CDR3: CASSLRQAGPYNEQFF. In DNA form, the CDR3 reads TGTGCCAGCAGTTTACGGCAAGCGGGTCCCTACAATGAGCAGTTCTTC.

There are a few counts of this clone. The chain combines TRBV6-5 with TRBJ1-2; 7 bases are shared with TRBD1. Looked up from germline, CDR1 is MNHEY and CDR2 is SVGAGI. With V trimmed by 7 bases and J by 4 bases, 12 bases remained unmatched. The CDR3 sequence is 15 residues long. The chain's CDR3 is CASNPSRGLAYGYTF. The CDR3 bases are TGTGCCAGCAATCCATCTAGGGGGCTTGCCTATGGCTACACCTTC.

The chain links TRBV27 to TRBJ1-1, with a tentative D call TRBD1 (6 bases). CDR3 length equals 17 residues. The germline V gene encodes CDR1 MNHEY and CDR2 SMNVEV (reference sequence). Trimming shortened V by 2 bases and J by 0 bases, and 16 bases separated the two germline ends. Written as DNA, the CDR3 is TGTGCCAGCAGTTTAATAGTCGCAGGGGCTATGAACACTGAAGCTTTCTTT. This sequence encodes CASSLIVAGAMNTEAFF.

The genes are TRBV4-1 and TRBJ2-7, with a weak D call TRBD1 (6 bases). V lost 1 base, J lost 5 bases, and 9 bases lay in between. The germline V gene has CDR1 MGHRA and CDR2 YSYEKL. CDR3 length: 13 amino acids. The CDR3 region is CASSQVQGDEQYF. As DNA, the CDR3 is TGCGCCAGCAGCCAAGTACAGGGAGACGAGCAGTACTTC.

This CDR3 reads CASGFTGLAREQYF. The DNA of the CDR3 is TGTGCTAGTGGTTTTACCGGGCTAGCGAGGGAGCAGTACTTC. The rearrangement links TRBV12-5 to TRBJ2-7; a possible D gene is TRBD2 (6 bases). CDR1 and CDR2 from the germline V gene are LGHNT and FRNRAP. Deletions cut 3 bases from V and 7 bases from J, with 16 bases between. CDR3 length equals 14 residues.

V is TRBV2 and J is TRBJ2-7; TRBD2 might be the D (6 bases). CDR1 SNHLY and CDR2 FYNNEI come from the germline V gene. This CDR3 contains 13 residues. Trimming shortened V by 7 bases and J by 4 bases, and 14 bases separated the two germline ends. The CDR3 DNA sequence: TGTGCCAGCAAATTCGGGGGTCTTTACGAGCAGTACTTC. Translated, it gives CASKFGGLYEQYF.

V usage is TRBV7-2 and J usage is TRBJ2-7; 7 nucleotides line up with TRBD2. The CDR3 is 13 amino acids. The V and J ends lost 5 bases and 2 bases, in that order; junction bases with no gene match: 3. Germline V gene data show CDR1 as SGHTA and CDR2 as FQGNSA. In DNA, the CDR3 is TGTGCCAGCAGCCAAGCGGGACCCTACGAGCAGTACTTC. This codes for CASSQAGPYEQYF.

As DNA, the CDR3 is TGTGCCAGTAGTAAGACAGGGGGTGGGGACGAGCAGTACTTC. Encoded protein: CASSKTGGGDEQYF. V usage is TRBV19 and J usage is TRBJ2-7; the match to TRBD1 covers 9 bases. Trimming removed 4 bases from V and 5 bases from J; junction bases left unmatched: 6. The length of the CDR3 is 14 residues. The germline CDR1 and CDR2 sequences are LNHDA and SQIVND (reference sequence).

This clone was detected only once. The chain joins TRBV28 to TRBJ1-2; TRBD1 agrees at 10 bases. V lost 9 bases and J lost 5; bases outside the gene matches: 12. CDR3 length: 15 amino acids. CDR1 and CDR2 (germline): MDHEN, SYDVKM. The DNA of the CDR3 is TGTGCCAGTCAGCCGGGACAGGGGTTTCGGTATGGCTACACCTTC. Translated: CASQPGQGFRYGYTF.

The chain couples TRBV10-3 to TRBJ1-1; possibly TRBD1 for D (5 bases). Germline V gene sequence: CDR1 ENHRY, CDR2 SYGVKD. CDR3 length equals 14 residues. The V end was cut by 5 bases, the J end by 4 bases, with 14 bases between. This chain's CDR3 is CAISPQGGVTEAFF. In nucleotides, the CDR3 is TGTGCCATCAGTCCGCAGGGAGGGGTCACTGAAGCTTTCTTT.